The clone carrying this TCR beta chain was seen a single time. Libraries were prepared by immunoSEQ multiplex PCR; TCRdb keeps only in-frame clonotypes and omits some of them. The sample consists of about 60,000 clones, around 93% of them appearing once. The ends lost 4 bases at V and 0 bases at J; junction bases unmatched: 6. This CDR3 region has 16 residues. Germline CDR1 KGHSH, CDR2 LQKENI. This entry belongs to a study of T cell changes during pregnancy in multiple sclerosis. The source of this sequence is a female donor with multiple sclerosis, enrolled in a pregnancy study. The chain recombines TRBV18 with TRBJ1-3; 7 bases map to TRBD1. Sequencing used peripheral blood, obtained in the first trimester of pregnancy. In DNA, the CDR3 is TGTGCCAGCTCACAACAGGGGTTAAGCTCTGGAAACACCATATATTTT. Residues: CASSQQGLSSGNTIYF.